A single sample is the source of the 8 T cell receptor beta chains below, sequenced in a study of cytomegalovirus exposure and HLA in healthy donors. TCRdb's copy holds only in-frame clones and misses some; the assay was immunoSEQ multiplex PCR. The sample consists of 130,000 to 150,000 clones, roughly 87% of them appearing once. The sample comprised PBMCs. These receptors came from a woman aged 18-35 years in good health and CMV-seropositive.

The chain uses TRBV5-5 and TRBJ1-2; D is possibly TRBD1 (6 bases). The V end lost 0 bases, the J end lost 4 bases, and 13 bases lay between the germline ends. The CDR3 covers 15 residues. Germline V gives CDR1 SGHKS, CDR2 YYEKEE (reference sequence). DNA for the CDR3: TGTGCCAGCAGCTTGGCTTTACAGGGAAGCTATGGCTACACCTTC. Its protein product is CASSLALQGSYGYTF.

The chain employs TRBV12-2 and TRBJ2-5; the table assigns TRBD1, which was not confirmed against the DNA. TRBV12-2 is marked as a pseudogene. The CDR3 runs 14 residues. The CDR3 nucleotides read TGTGCAAGTCGCCCCGGACAGGGAGGCGAGACCCAGTACTTC. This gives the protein CASRPGQGGETQYF.

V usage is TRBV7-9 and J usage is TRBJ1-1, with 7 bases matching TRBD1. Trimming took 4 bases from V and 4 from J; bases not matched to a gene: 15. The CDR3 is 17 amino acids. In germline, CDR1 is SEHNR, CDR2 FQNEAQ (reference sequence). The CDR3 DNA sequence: TGTGCCAGCAGCTCCCCCGAGGGGGCTCGGGCTAGCACTGAAGCTTTCTTT. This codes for CASSSPEGARASTEAFF.

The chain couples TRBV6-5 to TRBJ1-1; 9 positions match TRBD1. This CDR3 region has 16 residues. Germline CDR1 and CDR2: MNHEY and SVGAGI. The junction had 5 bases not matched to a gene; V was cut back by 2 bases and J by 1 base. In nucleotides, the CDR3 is TGTGCCAGCAGTTACCAGGACAGGGGACCGAACACTGAAGCTTTCTTT. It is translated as CASSYQDRGPNTEAFF.

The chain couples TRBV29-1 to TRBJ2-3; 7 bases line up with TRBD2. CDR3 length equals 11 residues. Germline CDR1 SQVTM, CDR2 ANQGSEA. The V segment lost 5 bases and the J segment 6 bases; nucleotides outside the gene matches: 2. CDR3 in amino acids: CSVLGGDTQYF. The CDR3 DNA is TGCAGCGTTTTGGGAGGGGATACGCAGTATTTT.

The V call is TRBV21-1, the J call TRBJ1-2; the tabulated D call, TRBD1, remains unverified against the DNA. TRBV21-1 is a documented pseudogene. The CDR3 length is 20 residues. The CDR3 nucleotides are TGTGCCAGCAGCAACATCGTTTGCCCTCGGGACAGGGACCTTAACTATGGCTACACCTTC. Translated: CASSNIVCPRDRDLNYGYTF.

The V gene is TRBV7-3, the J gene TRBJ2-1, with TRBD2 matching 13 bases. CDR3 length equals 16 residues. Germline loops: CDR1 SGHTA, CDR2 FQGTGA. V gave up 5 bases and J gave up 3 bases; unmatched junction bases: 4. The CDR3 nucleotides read TGTGCCAGCAGCCCTAGGACTAGCGGGGGCTACAATGAGCAGTTCTTC. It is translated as CASSPRTSGGYNEQFF. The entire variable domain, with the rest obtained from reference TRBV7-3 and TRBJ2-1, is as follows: GAGVSQTPSNKVTEKGKYVELRCDPISGHTALYWYRQSLGQGPEFLIYFQGTGAADDSGLPNDRFFAVRPEGSVSTLKIQRTERGDSAVYLCASSPRTSGGYNEQFFGPGTRLTVL.

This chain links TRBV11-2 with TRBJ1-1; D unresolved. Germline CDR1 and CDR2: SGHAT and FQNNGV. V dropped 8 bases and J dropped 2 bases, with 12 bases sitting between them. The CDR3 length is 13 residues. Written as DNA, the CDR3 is TGTGCCAGCGCGAGGGTCCTTAACACTGAAGCTTTCTTT. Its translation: CASARVLNTEAFF.